This T cell receptor (beta chain) was recovered during a study of cytomegalovirus exposure and HLA in healthy donors. Study at large: Roughly 180 million T cells yielded some 100 million unique TCR beta sequences, as an earlier analysis found.

This clone turned up a few times. Its antigen is unidentified. The study's findings and limits: Analysis was performed later, and it showed HLA-associated TCR beta chains to be more clonally expanded than equally common others. Most of the TCR beta V segments (in an earlier analysis) were productive either about 87% or about 30% of the time. Across all donors, roughly uniform sequencing depth was an assumption of the presence/absence analyses.

With 3 bases removed from V and 0 bases from J, the gap between germline ends came to 6 bases. The CDR3 consists of 14 residues. The germline gives CDR1 KGHSH, CDR2 LQKENI. Researchers ran the PCR with 60 Vbeta and 13 Jbeta primers. Libraries were prepared by immunoSEQ multiplex PCR; TCRdb keeps only in-frame clonotypes and omits some of them. Seen here are 150,000 or so clones, approximately 80% observed once, and the top ten hold over 0.65%. The specimen sequenced was PBMCs. This TCR was recovered from a woman between 18 and 29 years old in good health and CMV-seronegative. The rearrangement links TRBV18 to TRBJ2-4; D gene uncertain. The CDR3 nucleotides read TGTGCCAGCTCACCTTCACAAGCCAAAAACATTCAGTACTTC. Translated: CASSPSQAKNIQYF.